The text below deals with one T cell receptor (beta chain). It has no known antigen specificity. No quality values exist for individual bases; no much larger clone is one base distant. This specimen comes from a study of shared clonotypes between healthy human individuals (dated by TCRdb to 2020 to 2021). Concerning the study at large: The cohort comprised a couple of women and a few men aged 18 to 49 years. Per donor, three plates each were used for CD4 naive and CD4 memory, two for CD8 naive, and one for CD8 memory. To estimate repertoire size and how much clonotype sharing occurs between individuals, the study deeply sequenced the blood TCR repertoires of 5 or 6 healthy adults. Different laboratories and diverse techniques were used to prepare libraries and sequence TCR repertoires, to increase sequencing depth and limit assay-specific biases. Each donor's leukapheresis produced roughly between about 0.9 and 9.5 billion PBMCs. The full study reports these points: Because the study included only a small number of donors, the genetic and exposure-history diversity represented was limited. Sampling was restricted to blood, and TCR repertoires in tissue are likely to differ from TCR repertoires in blood. Pairwise subsampling led to the expectation that sequencing depth would affect the degree of clonotype sharing among donors. Even with the large sequencing depth, rarefaction of the sorted-subset datasets indicated that sequencing was incomplete. Compared with non-shared clonotypes, clonotypes shared by all four sorted-subset donors had higher generation probabilities. Larger estimated clonotype richness was generally found for naive subsets than for memory subsets. Sharing across several donors was observed for approximately 5% of naive CD4, 3% to 3.5% of naive CD8, 2% to 2.5% of memory CD4, and roughly 0.4% of memory CD8 clonotypes.

The donors were healthy, HIV-negative adults with no recently reported acute infections or vaccinations. Every donor was a Caucasian adult living in Nashville, Tennessee, USA. CD4+ T cells were enriched by magnetic negative selection, after which naive cells were positively selected on CD45RA and the negative fraction was taken as the memory subset. Blood was collected by leukapheresis, and PBMCs were isolated by Ficoll-Histopaque density gradient centrifugation and then cryopreserved in liquid nitrogen vapor phase. Analytical flow cytometry was used to check the purity and quantity of each magnetically sorted T cell population. From each sorted fraction, genomic DNA was isolated and quantified by UV absorbance on a Nanodrop 2000c. From V the trimming removes 1 base and from J it removes 0 bases, while the gene matches leave 3 bases of the junction unaccounted for. CDR1 and CDR2 are drawn from the germline V gene: SGDLS, YYNGEE. The CDR3 measures 16 amino acids from cysteine to phenylalanine. CDR3 DNA is the only sequence kept; it has 48 bases, read in frame from the first base.

Using the deep immunoSEQ assay, multiplex PCR amplified TCR CDR3 regions from genomic DNA. For each cell subset, the extracted genomic DNA was distributed evenly across all wells of several immunoSEQ 96-well plates, and each plate served as one replicate. Each replicate PCR for sorted subsets received 150 to 250 ng genomic DNA, equal to about 30,000 T cell genomes. Purified libraries were quantified with a Qubit 3.0 fluorometer, sized on a Bioanalyzer 2100, and re-quantified with the KAPA Library Quantification kit. Every immunoSEQ 96-well plate was sequenced on a separate single-read 150-cycle Illumina NextSeq 550 flow cell. For the original study's pipeline: The immunoSEQ output contained only junctional sequences without quality scores, so filtering could not match that applied to full-length reads. Sequences were annotated with PyIR, a Python wrapper for IgBLAST v1.9, using IMGT germline references to assign V/J genes and CDR3. Reads were filtered out if the reads had weak V/J assignments (E-value above 1e-6), no CDR3, stop codons, out-of-frame junctions, or ambiguous translated residues. V3J clonotypes were defined by identical inferred V gene, J gene, and CDR3 amino acid sequence. The percentage overlap between two repertoires was calculated by dividing the number of shared unique clonotypes by the size of the smaller repertoire. RTK rarefaction, the Chao1 estimator, and Recon v2.1 estimates of unobserved clonotypes were used to assess repertoire richness. Generation probabilities were computed with OLGA for all TCRbeta clonotypes obtained by the gDNA method from a handful of donors. Held by TCRdb, this immuneACCESS table contains in-frame sequences only and omits some clones. Under half of the omission traces to an unresolved V gene where checked; the cause of the rest is unknown. From that table come the V and J calls and clone size; the DNA was used to work out D and trimming. Present in this sample are approximately 1,500,000 clones, roughly 96% of which were seen just once. Approximately 1.2% of the sample comes from the top ten.

The sequence joins TRBV9 to TRBJ1-4; the central 7 bases match TRBD1. The sequencing sample was made of naive CD4+ T cells sorted from blood. Sample cell subset or site, as interpreted from the label and publication: CD45RA+ positively selected. This TCR was sampled from a man aged 25 to 40 in good health. In nucleotide form, the sequence is TGTGCCAGCAGCGTATCGCAGGGGGCAACTAATGAAAAACTGTTTTTT. Its amino acids are CASSVSQGATNEKLFF.